The 22 T cell receptor beta chains below were found in one sample sequenced in a study of T cell responses to AZD1222 COVID-19 vaccine. Method: immunoSEQ multiplex PCR; TCRdb's copy keeps in-frame clones and lacks some. The sample consists of 57,000 or so clones, approximately 83% of them appearing once. The sample in question was peripheral blood, obtained on day 0 of AZD1222 vaccination. The receptor set was obtained from an adult in good health.

The chain links TRBV19 to TRBJ2-3; D is undetermined. From germline, CDR1 is LNHDA and CDR2 SQIVND (reference sequence). Trimming took off 3 bases at V and 4 bases at J, with 11 bases between the two ends. The CDR3 length is 14 residues. CDR3: CASSMSRKADTQYF. CDR3 sequence (DNA): TGTGCCAGTAGTATGTCGCGAAAAGCAGATACGCAGTATTTT.

The chain recombines TRBV10-1 with TRBJ2-2; no firm D call. Germline V CDR1 and CDR2: WNHNN, SYGVQD (reference sequence). Trimming took 3 bases from V and 0 from J, leaving 8 bases between them. The CDR3 extends over 15 amino acids. The chain's CDR3 is CASSELGTNTGELFF. DNA for the CDR3: TGCGCCAGCAGTGAACTGGGCACGAACACCGGGGAGCTGTTTTTT.

This clone was seen a handful of times. The chain couples TRBV10-3 to TRBJ2-1, with 9 nucleotides matching TRBD2. The V gene's germline CDR1 is ENHRY and CDR2 SYGVKD. V trimming: 0 bases; J trimming: 5 bases; junction bases outside the gene matches: 8. The CDR3 sequence is 17 residues long. CDR3 loop: CAISESRASGDNNEQFF. In DNA, the CDR3 is TGTGCCATCAGTGAGTCTAGAGCTAGCGGGGATAACAATGAGCAGTTCTTC.

The gene calls are TRBV11-3 and TRBJ2-3; 12 bases map to TRBD1. The J segment lost 5 bases and the V segment lost 3 bases, leaving 3 bases of the junction unmatched. Germline CDR1 is SGHNT and CDR2 is YENEEA. CDR3 size: 15 residues. This CDR3 is CASSLGDRGQDTQYF. CDR3 DNA sequence: TGTGCCAGCAGCTTGGGGGACAGGGGGCAAGATACGCAGTATTTT.

V and J are TRBV7-6 and TRBJ1-4; TRBD1 matches at 10 bases. With V trimmed by 5 bases and J by 5 bases, 8 bases remained unmatched. This CDR3 spans 16 amino acids. CDR1 and CDR2 from the germline V gene are SGHVS and FNYEAQ. For the CDR3, the DNA is TGTGCCAGCAGCCCCCGGACAGGGGGGGTCAATGAAAAACTGTTTTTT. Amino acids: CASSPRTGGVNEKLFF.

This chain uses TRBV4-3 with TRBJ2-2, with 8 bases matching TRBD2. The CDR3 has 16 residues. Germline V gene lookup returns CDR1 LGHNA and CDR2 YSLEER. After removal of 0 bases from V and 5 bases from J, the junction contained 5 bases not matched to a gene. The CDR3 DNA is TGCGCCAGCAGCCAAGAGCGGGGGGCATGGACCGGGGAGCTGTTTTTT. Translated: CASSQERGAWTGELFF.

CDR3 region: CASSFGTTNTGELFF. The CDR3 DNA follows: TGTGCCAGCAGTTTCGGGACCACAAACACCGGGGAGCTGTTTTTT. This chain connects TRBV6-5 to TRBJ2-2; D possibly matches TRBD1 or TRBD2 (5 bases each). V lost 4 bases, J lost 2 bases, and 11 bases lay in between. The CDR3 is 15 residues long. The V gene's germline CDR1 is MNHEY and CDR2 SVGAGI.

The genes are TRBV18 and TRBJ2-7, with 10 bases that match TRBD1. The V segment lost 4 bases and the J segment 6 bases; nucleotides outside the gene matches: 3. Germline CDR1 is KGHSH and CDR2 is LQKENI. The CDR3 contains 13 residues. CDR3 sequence (DNA): TGTGCCAGCTCACGCCGGGACAGGGGCGAGCAGTACTTC. Protein sequence: CASSRRDRGEQYF.

This chain connects TRBV7-8 to TRBJ1-1; no definite D call. CDR3 length: 13 residues. V lost 4 bases, J lost 4 bases, and 10 bases lay in between. Germline assignment: CDR1 SGHVS and CDR2 FQNEAQ. CDR3 region: CASSSGVVTEAFF. The DNA for the CDR3 is TGTGCCAGCAGCTCAGGAGTGGTCACTGAAGCTTTCTTT.

V gene TRBV11-2 combines with J gene TRBJ2-3, with D perhaps TRBD2 (5 bases). V lost 3 bases and J 2 bases, leaving 9 bases between the germline ends. The germline V gene encodes CDR1 SGHAT and CDR2 FQNNGV. The CDR3 length is 14 residues. The CDR3 nucleotides read TGTGCCAGCAGCTTGAGGGATAACACAGATACGCAGTATTTT. Protein product: CASSLRDNTDTQYF.

The CDR3 region has the DNA TGTGCCAGCAGCCAAGCTGAAGTTGGGGCCTCCTACGAGCAGTACTTC. This sequence encodes CASSQAEVGASYEQYF. The V and J genes are TRBV3-1 (or the pseudogene TRBV3-2) and TRBJ2-7, with D possibly being TRBD1 (5 bases). The CDR3 runs to 16 residues. V was pared by 1 base and J by 0 bases, with 13 bases between. Germline V CDR1 and CDR2: LGHDT, YNNKEL (reference sequence).

This sequence joins TRBV4-1 and TRBJ1-4; D is unclear. Germline V CDR1 and CDR2: MGHRA, YSYEKL. CDR3 length equals 14 residues. Trimming took off 4 bases at V and 2 bases at J, with 8 bases between the two ends. CDR3 protein: CASSRVSTNEKLFF. CDR3 bases: TGCGCCAGCAGCCGCGTGTCGACTAATGAAAAACTGTTTTTT.

This clone was counted a few times. The genes are TRBV7-2 and TRBJ2-3; 9 bases are a match to TRBD2. The V and J ends lost 5 bases and 3 bases, in that order; junction bases with no gene match: 9. The CDR3 is 16 residues long. The germline V gene has CDR1 SGHTA and CDR2 FQGNSA. CDR3 DNA: TGTGCCAGCAGCCAAAACCAGGCGGGGGGGACAGATACGCAGTATTTT. This codes for CASSQNQAGGTDTQYF.

V gene TRBV3-1 (or the pseudogene TRBV3-2) combines with J gene TRBJ2-1, with unresolved D. CDR3 length: 14 residues. Trimming shortened V by 7 bases and J by 3 bases, and 13 bases separated the two germline ends. Germline CDR1 and CDR2: LGHDT and YNNKEL (reference sequence). The CDR3 nucleotides are TGTGCCAGCACCCTCAAGGGAAGCTACAATGAGCAGTTCTTC. This codes for CASTLKGSYNEQFF.

The CDR3 is CAIGTSGGEQETQYF. In DNA form, the CDR3 reads TGTGCCATCGGAACTAGCGGGGGGGAACAAGAGACCCAGTACTTC. The chain joins TRBV10-3 to TRBJ2-5, with 13 bases fitting TRBD2. From germline, CDR1 is ENHRY and CDR2 SYGVKD. There are 15 residues in the CDR3. Unmatched junction bases numbered 5, after V lost 8 bases and J lost 2 bases.

The chain recombines TRBV7-3 with TRBJ1-2, with D possibly TRBD1 on 6 matching bases. The V and J ends lost 5 bases and 8 bases respectively, with 18 bases between them. This CDR3 is built from 14 residues. Looked up from germline, CDR1 is SGHTA and CDR2 is FQGTGA. CDR3 in amino acids: CASSPLGGAEGYTF. For the CDR3, the DNA is TGTGCCAGCAGCCCCTTGGGGGGCGCAGAGGGCTACACCTTC.

The table lists this clone with a few counts. The V call is TRBV7-6, the J call TRBJ1-6; D gene ambiguous. V gave up 5 bases and J gave up 7 bases, with 21 bases separating them. The V gene's germline CDR1 is SGHVS and CDR2 FNYEAQ. The CDR3 is 17 amino acids. In nucleotides, the CDR3 is TGTGCCAGCAGCCCCCGCGACCAGGCCCTCGGGAATTCACCCCTCCACTTT. Amino acids: CASSPRDQALGNSPLHF.

This chain joins TRBV6-5 and TRBJ1-3; D unclear. This CDR3 comprises 12 residues. The V end lost 0 bases, the J end lost 6 bases, and 3 bases lay between the germline ends. Germline CDR1 and CDR2: MNHEY and SVGAGI. CDR3 residues: CASSYSANTIYF. The CDR3 DNA is TGTGCCAGCAGTTACTCGGCAAACACCATATATTTT.

J is TRBJ1-1 and V is TRBV4-1; D gene unclear. V lost 0 bases and J lost 0, with 5 bases in between. Germline lookup yields CDR1 MGHRA and CDR2 YSYEKL. This CDR3 contains 14 residues. The CDR3 nucleotides read TGCGCCAGCAGCCAAGATCGAGTGAACACTGAAGCTTTCTTT. It yields the protein CASSQDRVNTEAFF.

The chain combines TRBV3-1 (or the pseudogene TRBV3-2) with TRBJ1-2; 8 nucleotides agree with TRBD1. The CDR3 is 16 amino acids. Germline V CDR1 and CDR2: LGHDT, YNNKEL (reference sequence). V lost 4 bases and J lost 3; bases outside the gene matches: 10. CDR3 nucleotide sequence: TGTGCCAGCAGCCGAGACGGGACAGGAGGGGACTATGGCTACACCTTC. Amino acid sequence: CASSRDGTGGDYGYTF.

The chain has TRBV12-5 and TRBJ1-5, with 10 bases that match TRBD1. In germline, CDR1 is LGHNT, CDR2 FRNRAP. Trimming removed 6 bases from V and 7 bases from J; junction bases left unmatched: 6. The CDR3 spans 14 residues. The CDR3 region has the DNA TGTGCTAGTGGCCAGGACAGGGGGGACCAGCCCCAGCATTTT. Translated, it gives CASGQDRGDQPQHF.

The rearrangement joins TRBV19 to TRBJ1-5; D is undetermined. The CDR3 extends over 14 amino acids. Per the germline V gene, CDR1 is LNHDA and CDR2 is SQIVND (reference sequence). Trimming removed 0 bases at V and 3 bases at J, with 6 bases between. The CDR3 here is CASSIDGLNQPQHF. In DNA form, the CDR3 reads TGTGCCAGTAGTATAGATGGGCTCAATCAGCCCCAGCATTTT.